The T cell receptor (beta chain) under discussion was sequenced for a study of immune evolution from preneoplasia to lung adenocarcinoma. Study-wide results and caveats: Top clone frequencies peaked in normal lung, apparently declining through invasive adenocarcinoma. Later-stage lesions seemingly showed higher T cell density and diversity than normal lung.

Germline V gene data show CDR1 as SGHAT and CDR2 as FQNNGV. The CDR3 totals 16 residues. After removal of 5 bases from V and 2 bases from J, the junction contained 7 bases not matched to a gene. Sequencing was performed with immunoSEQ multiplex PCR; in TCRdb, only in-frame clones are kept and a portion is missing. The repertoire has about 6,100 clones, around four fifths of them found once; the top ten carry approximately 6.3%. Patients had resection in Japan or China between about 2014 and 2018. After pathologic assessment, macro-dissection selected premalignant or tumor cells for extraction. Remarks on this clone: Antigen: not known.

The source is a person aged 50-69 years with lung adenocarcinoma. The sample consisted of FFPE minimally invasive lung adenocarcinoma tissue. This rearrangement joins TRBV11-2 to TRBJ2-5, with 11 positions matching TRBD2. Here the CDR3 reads CASSPGSSGGQETQYF. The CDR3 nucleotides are TGTGCCAGCAGCCCCGGCTCTAGCGGGGGGCAAGAGACCCAGTACTTC.